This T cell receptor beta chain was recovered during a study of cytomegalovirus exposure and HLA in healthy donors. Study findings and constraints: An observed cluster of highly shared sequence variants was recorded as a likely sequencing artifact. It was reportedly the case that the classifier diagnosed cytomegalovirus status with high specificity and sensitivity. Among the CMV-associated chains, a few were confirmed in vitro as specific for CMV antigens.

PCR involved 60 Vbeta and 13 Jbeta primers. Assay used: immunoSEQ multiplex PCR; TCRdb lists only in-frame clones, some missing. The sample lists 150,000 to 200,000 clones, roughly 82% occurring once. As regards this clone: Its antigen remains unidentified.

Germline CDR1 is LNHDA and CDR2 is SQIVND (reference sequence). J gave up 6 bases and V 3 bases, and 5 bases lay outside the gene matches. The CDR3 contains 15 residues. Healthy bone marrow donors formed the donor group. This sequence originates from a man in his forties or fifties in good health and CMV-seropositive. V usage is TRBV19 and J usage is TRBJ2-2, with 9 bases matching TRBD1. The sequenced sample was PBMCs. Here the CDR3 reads CASSMRDRAAGELFF. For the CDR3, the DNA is TGTGCCAGTAGTATGAGGGACAGGGCGGCCGGGGAGCTGTTTTTT.